One and the same sample provided the 15 T cell receptor beta chains below, sequenced in a study of blood T cell repertoires in COVID-19. Libraries were prepared by immunoSEQ multiplex PCR; TCRdb keeps only in-frame clonotypes and omits some of them. The repertoire holds about 190,000 clones, with around 90% as singletons. The sample comprised peripheral blood. These TCRs come from a man aged 50 or older with acute or convalescent COVID-19.

About this clone: The junction and the germline gene differ at one end; a read error may be behind it. The chain combines TRBV7-7 with TRBJ2-1, with 14 bases identical to TRBD2. The CDR3 runs 15 residues. Germline V gene sequence: CDR1 SSHAT, CDR2 FNYEAQ (reference sequence). This CDR3 reads CASSLGTSGGHEQFF. The CDR3 nucleotides read TGTGCTAGCAGCTTAGGGACTAGCGGGGGCCATGAGCAGTTCTTC.

This clone has just one count. The rearrangement joins TRBV7-3 to TRBJ2-3, with a tentative D call TRBD2 (7 bases). Trimming stripped 3 bases from V and 6 bases from J, with 13 bases between. This CDR3 comprises 14 residues. CDR1 and CDR2 from the germline V gene are SGHTA and FQGTGA. The CDR3 region has the DNA TGTGCCAGCAGCTTGGGAGGGGGGTATGATACGCAGTATTTT. Translating it yields CASSLGGGYDTQYF.

The chain recombines TRBV28 with TRBJ1-4, with TRBD1 identical over 8 bases. The length of the CDR3 is 14 residues. Germline CDR1 and CDR2: MDHEN and SYDVKM. The junction had 8 bases not matched to a gene; V was cut back by 6 bases and J by 8 bases. The CDR3 loop is CASSRDRGGEKLFF. The CDR3 DNA is TGTGCCAGCAGCCGAGACAGGGGAGGAGAAAAACTGTTTTTT. The full variable domain, in which reference TRBV28 and TRBJ1-4 provide the parts outside the CDR3, is DVKVTQSSRYLVKRTGEKVFLECVQDMDHENMFWYRQDPGLGLRLIYFSYDVKMKEKGDIPEGYSVSREKKERFSLILESASTNQTSMYLCASSRDRGGEKLFFGSGTQLSVL.

This chain uses TRBV9 with TRBJ2-5; 11 bases line up with TRBD2. Germline CDR1 is SGDLS and CDR2 is YYNGEE. This CDR3 region has 17 residues. V was clipped by 1 base and J by 3 bases; unmatched bases: 8. For the CDR3, the DNA is TGTGCCAGCAGCGTATCCACTAGCGGGAGAATCAAAGAGACCCAGTACTTC. Protein sequence: CASSVSTSGRIKETQYF.

V and J are TRBV10-3 and TRBJ2-7; no definite D call. The CDR3 runs 12 residues. CDR1 is ENHRY and CDR2 is SYGVKD in the germline V gene. V lost 5 bases to trimming and J lost 3 bases, with 8 bases between them. The CDR3 bases are TGTGCCATCAGTCCTCAACTCTACGAGCAGTACTTC. It encodes CAISPQLYEQYF.

This rearrangement joins TRBV5-6 to TRBJ2-6; tentatively, D is TRBD2 (5 bases). This CDR3 region has 17 residues. V lost 1 base and J 0 bases, leaving 11 bases between the germline ends. CDR1 and CDR2 from the germline V gene are SGHDT and YYEEEE. The CDR3 region is CASSLLGASSGANVLTF. The CDR3 bases are TGTGCCAGCAGCTTGTTGGGAGCAAGCTCTGGGGCCAACGTCCTGACTTTC. Full variable domain (rest looked up from reference TRBV5-6 and TRBJ2-6): DAGVTQSPTHLIKTRGQQVTLRCSPKSGHDTVSWYQQALGQGPQFIFQYYEEEERQRGNFPDRFSGHQFPNYSSELNVNALLLGDSALYLCASSLLGASSGANVLTFGAGSRLTVL.

The J gene is TRBJ2-7, the V gene TRBV27; D gene ambiguous. Germline-derived CDR1 and CDR2 are MNHEY and SMNVEV (reference sequence). V was clipped by 5 bases and J by 4 bases, with 24 bases between them. The CDR3 length is 17 residues. CDR3 DNA: TGTGCCAGCAGTATAACCCCCTCCACAGCTTTTCCTTACGAGCAGTACTTC. It yields the protein CASSITPSTAFPYEQYF.

This rearrangement joins TRBV10-2 to TRBJ2-7; the match to TRBD1 covers 8 bases. Unmatched junction bases numbered 5, after V lost 6 bases and J lost 4 bases. Germline V CDR1 and CDR2: WSHSY, SAAADI. This CDR3 has 13 residues. CDR3 in DNA: TGCGCCAGCAGGGACAGGGAGTGGTACGAGCAGTACTTC. Amino acid sequence: CASRDREWYEQYF.

On this clone itself: The same CDR3 arises from other DNA sequences in this sample as well. The rearrangement joins TRBV18 to TRBJ2-3, with D hard to call. CDR3 length: 11 residues. Trimming removed 6 bases from V and 5 bases from J, with 6 bases in between. Looked up from germline, CDR1 is KGHSH and CDR2 is LQKENI. The CDR3 sequence: CASSPLDTQYF. The CDR3 DNA reads as TGTGCCAGCTCCCCCTTAGATACGCAGTATTTT.

The chain carries TRBV6-2 or TRBV6-3 and TRBJ2-3; TRBD1 might be the D (5 bases). The CDR3 length is 19 residues. Germline values: CDR1 MNHEY, CDR2 SVGEGT. Trimming removed 0 bases from V and 1 base from J, with 20 bases in between. The CDR3 reads CASSYSYGRRTGGTDTQYF. In nucleotides, the CDR3 is TGTGCCAGCAGTTACTCTTATGGGCGGCGCACAGGAGGCACAGATACGCAGTATTTT.

This clone was recorded once. J is TRBJ2-5 and V is TRBV9; possible D gene TRBD2, 6 bases. The V gene's germline CDR1 is SGDLS and CDR2 YYNGEE. This CDR3 contains 15 residues. V lost 2 bases and J lost 4, with 15 bases in between. The CDR3 nucleotides are TGTGCCAGCAGCGTCGGTGGCGGGGATGGAGAGACCCAGTACTTC. Protein product: CASSVGGGDGETQYF.

The chain combines TRBV16 with TRBJ1-5; D unresolved. CDR3 length equals 13 residues. Trimming took off 6 bases at V and 7 bases at J, with 13 bases between the two ends. Germline V gives CDR1 KGHSY, CDR2 FQNENV. Here the CDR3 reads CASSPFSVQPQHF. For the CDR3, the DNA is TGTGCCAGCAGTCCATTCTCGGTCCAGCCCCAGCATTTT.

The chain joins TRBV28 to TRBJ1-2; 9 bases match TRBD1. CDR3 length: 15 residues. Losses at the gene ends were 6 bases for V and 8 bases for J; bases not matched to a gene: 13. Germline assignment: CDR1 MDHEN and CDR2 SYDVKM. The CDR3 bases are TGTGCCAGCAGATCTCCGGGACAGGGTATTGGCGGCTACACCTTC. Amino acid sequence: CASRSPGQGIGGYTF.

The chain joins TRBV29-1 to TRBJ2-2; D may be TRBD2 (5 bases). CDR1 and CDR2 from the germline V gene are SQVTM and ANQGSEA. The V end lost 7 bases, the J end lost 3 bases, and 12 bases lay between the germline ends. The CDR3 is 13 amino acids. CDR3 DNA: TGCAGCGGGGGAGACACGTACACCGGGGAGCTGTTTTTT. This gives the protein CSGGDTYTGELFF.

The chain employs TRBV6-6 and TRBJ1-3; D is undetermined. In germline, CDR1 is MNHNY, CDR2 SVGAGI (reference sequence). The CDR3 has 12 residues. The V end lost 2 bases, the J end lost 4 bases, and 3 bases lay between the germline ends. The chain's CDR3 is CASSYAGNTIYF. The CDR3 DNA is TGTGCCAGCAGTTACGCGGGAAACACCATATATTTT.